The 25 T cell receptor beta chains given below trace back to one sample, sequenced in a study of blood T cell repertoires in COVID-19. The table came from immunoSEQ multiplex PCR; TCRdb's copy has only in-frame clones and leaves some out. Of 230,000 or so clones listed, 88% are singletons. The sequencing input was PBMCs or T cells enriched from blood (not recorded which). Receptors were obtained from a woman in her 40s with acute COVID-19.

In its sample, this clone was seen once. This chain's CDR3 is CSASPTGIDNSPLHF. CDR3 sequence (DNA): TGCAGTGCTAGTCCTACGGGGATCGATAATTCACCCCTCCACTTT. V usage is TRBV20-1 and J usage is TRBJ1-6; D gene uncertain. Germline V gene lookup returns CDR1 DFQATT and CDR2 SNEGSKA (reference sequence). This CDR3 has 15 residues. V was cut by 3 bases and J by 5 bases, with 14 bases left in between.

This clone was seen once. The sample has other DNA sequences that encode this CDR3 too. The chain carries TRBV27 and TRBJ1-1; D is perhaps TRBD1 (6 bases). The CDR3 is 13 amino acids. Germline loops: CDR1 MNHEY, CDR2 SMNVEV (reference sequence). Trimming took off 6 bases at V and 10 bases at J, with 18 bases between the two ends. DNA for the CDR3: TGTGCCAGCAGCCTCACGCTACAGGGTCGAGCTTTCTTT. This codes for CASSLTLQGRAFF.

The V call is TRBV10-2, the J call TRBJ2-7, with D maybe TRBD1 (5 bases). Trimming took off 4 bases at V and 2 bases at J, with 12 bases between the two ends. Germline CDR1 WSHSY, CDR2 SAAADI. The CDR3 runs 14 residues. The CDR3 region is CASSAKGQTYEQYV. CDR3 in DNA: TGCGCCAGCAGTGCGAAGGGGCAAACCTACGAGCAGTACGTC.

This clone was seen once. V usage is TRBV19 and J usage is TRBJ1-4; 9 nucleotides line up with TRBD1. The CDR3 is made up of 16 amino acids. Germline V gene data show CDR1 as LNHDA and CDR2 as SQIVND (reference sequence). V lost 5 bases and J lost 8; bases outside the gene matches: 12. This CDR3 is CASSPWVGQGSEKLFF. In DNA form, the CDR3 reads TGTGCCAGTAGTCCGTGGGTGGGACAGGGAAGCGAAAAACTGTTTTTT.

The rearrangement joins TRBV19 to TRBJ2-1, with D possibly matching TRBD1 (5 bases). With 8 bases removed from V and 4 bases from J, the gap between germline ends came to 15 bases. Germline CDR1 is LNHDA and CDR2 is SQIVND (reference sequence). This CDR3 spans 14 amino acids. CDR3 loop: CASRAGKSYNEQFF. The DNA for the CDR3 is TGTGCCAGTCGGGCAGGGAAGAGTTACAATGAGCAGTTCTTC.

This chain links TRBV7-9 with TRBJ2-4, with 7 bases identical to TRBD1. The CDR3 sequence is 17 residues long. Germline V CDR1 and CDR2: SEHNR, FQNEAQ (reference sequence). The V segment lost 1 base and the J segment 0 bases; nucleotides outside the gene matches: 6. CDR3 residues: CASSLGTGELAKNIQYF. The CDR3 DNA follows: TGTGCCAGCAGCTTAGGGACAGGCGAACTAGCCAAAAACATTCAGTACTTC.

This clone was detected a few times. The genes are TRBV4-1 and TRBJ1-2; D gene ambiguous. Trimming shortened V by 4 bases and J by 2 bases, and 17 bases separated the two germline ends. The CDR3 is 16 residues long. Germline loops: CDR1 MGHRA, CDR2 YSYEKL. The CDR3 reads CASSPSERTQNYGYTF. For the CDR3, the DNA is TGCGCCAGCAGCCCCTCGGAGAGAACGCAGAACTATGGCTACACCTTC.

J is TRBJ1-2 and V is TRBV3-1 (or the pseudogene TRBV3-2), with D uncertain. V lost 3 bases and J lost 8, with 10 bases in between. CDR3 length: 12 amino acids. Germline CDR1 is LGHDT and CDR2 is YNNKEL (reference sequence). DNA for the CDR3: TGTGCCAGCAGCCAGTCCTCCCAGGGCTACACCTTC. Residues: CASSQSSQGYTF.

The chain couples TRBV19 to TRBJ1-6, with D perhaps TRBD1 (5 bases). The CDR3 is 21 residues long. Germline assignment: CDR1 LNHDA and CDR2 SQIVND (reference sequence). Trimming stripped 3 bases from V and 11 bases from J, with 35 bases between. The CDR3: CASSMVPQGNEQTTVCPPLHF. CDR3 coding DNA: TGTGCCAGTAGTATGGTTCCCCAGGGAAACGAGCAGACCACCGTCTGCCCACCCCTCCACTTT.

This chain links TRBV7-8 with TRBJ2-7; 10 bases fit TRBD1. The CDR3 spans 13 residues. Germline values: CDR1 SGHVS, CDR2 FQNEAQ. The J segment lost 7 bases and the V segment lost 5 bases, leaving 5 bases of the junction unmatched. The CDR3: CASSGQGEGEQYF. DNA of the CDR3: TGTGCCAGCAGCGGACAGGGGGAGGGGGAGCAGTACTTC.

V is TRBV19 and J is TRBJ2-1; no firm D call. The CDR3 has 15 amino acids. The ends were cut back, 3 bases at V and 6 bases at J, with 15 bases in the middle. Looked up from germline, CDR1 is LNHDA and CDR2 is SQIVND (reference sequence). The CDR3 spells CASSIAARRGNEQFF. DNA of the CDR3: TGTGCCAGTAGTATTGCGGCTAGGAGAGGCAATGAGCAGTTCTTC. Full variable domain (outside the CDR3, taken from reference TRBV19 and TRBJ2-1): DGGITQSPKYLFRKEGQNVTLSCEQNLNHDAMYWYRQDPGQGLRLIYYSQIVNDFQKGDIAEGYSVSREKKESFPLTVTSAQKNPTAFYLCASSIAARRGNEQFFGPGTRLTVL.

V and J are TRBV18 and TRBJ2-1; 9 bases map to TRBD2. V lost 3 bases, J lost 9 bases, and 9 bases stayed unmatched. From germline, CDR1 is KGHSH and CDR2 LQKENI. CDR3 size: 15 residues. CDR3 protein: CASSPLAGGLGEQFF. CDR3 nucleotides: TGTGCCAGCTCACCGCTGGCGGGGGGGCTGGGTGAGCAGTTCTTC. Supplemented by reference TRBV18 and TRBJ2-1, the full variable domain reads NAGVMQNPRHLVRRRGQEARLRCSPMKGHSHVYWYRQLPEEGLKFMVYLQKENIIDESGMPKERFSAEFPKEGPSILRIQQVVRGDSAAYFCASSPLAGGLGEQFFGPGTRLTVL.

The rearrangement links TRBV18 to TRBJ2-3, with 12 bases that match TRBD2. Germline assignment: CDR1 KGHSH and CDR2 LQKENI. V trimming: 3 bases; J trimming: 2 bases; junction bases outside the gene matches: 6. This CDR3 spans 17 amino acids. Written as DNA, the CDR3 is TGTGCCAGCTCACCTGCTAGCGGGGGGGCGTACACAGATACGCAGTATTTT. This codes for CASSPASGGAYTDTQYF. Full variable domain (missing parts from reference TRBV18 and TRBJ2-3): NAGVMQNPRHLVRRRGQEARLRCSPMKGHSHVYWYRQLPEEGLKFMVYLQKENIIDESGMPKERFSAEFPKEGPSILRIQQVVRGDSAAYFCASSPASGGAYTDTQYFGPGTRLTVL.

V usage is TRBV7-8 and J usage is TRBJ1-3, with 9 bases that match TRBD1. The germline V gene has CDR1 SGHVS and CDR2 FQNEAQ. The CDR3 has 17 residues. Trimming at V came to 3 bases and at J to 0 bases, leaving 6 bases not matched to a gene. The CDR3 reads CASSFWTGASSGNTIYF. The CDR3 nucleotides are TGTGCCAGCAGCTTCTGGACAGGGGCAAGCTCTGGAAACACCATATATTTT.

CDR3 DNA sequence: TGTGCCAGCAGCCCCGCCCCGGGGGTTAATAATTCACCCCTCCACTTT. This gives the protein CASSPAPGVNNSPLHF. The V and J genes are TRBV7-2 and TRBJ1-6; D possibly corresponds to TRBD1 (5 bases). V lost 5 bases to trimming and J lost 5 bases, with 16 bases between them. This CDR3 is 16 amino acids long. The germline V gene encodes CDR1 SGHTA and CDR2 FQGNSA.

V usage is TRBV3-1 (or the pseudogene TRBV3-2) and J usage is TRBJ2-7, with TRBD1 matching over 9 bases. This CDR3 comprises 14 residues. The V and J ends lost 2 bases and 6 bases, in that order; junction bases with no gene match: 5. Germline lookup yields CDR1 LGHDT and CDR2 YNNKEL (reference sequence). The CDR3 bases are TGTGCCAGCAGCCAACCGGGACAGGGTGGCGAGCAGTACTTC. Its translation is CASSQPGQGGEQYF.

This chain uses TRBV2 with TRBJ2-1, with no clear D. Germline CDR1 reads SNHLY; CDR2 reads FYNNEI. This CDR3 is 13 amino acids long. V dropped 9 bases and J dropped 2 bases, with 11 bases sitting between them. The CDR3 sequence: CASESTPYNEQFF. CDR3 nucleotides: TGTGCCAGTGAGAGTACCCCCTACAATGAGCAGTTCTTC.

This clone was seen many times. This chain links TRBV7-2 with TRBJ1-1; unclear D gene. The V end lost 8 bases, the J end lost 0 bases, and 10 bases lay between the germline ends. CDR3 size: 13 residues. Looked up from germline, CDR1 is SGHTA and CDR2 is FQGNSA. The CDR3: CASGNGVNTEAFF. DNA of the CDR3: TGTGCCAGCGGTAACGGGGTGAACACTGAAGCTTTCTTT.

V is TRBV9 and J is TRBJ2-3, with D perhaps matching TRBD1 (5 bases). Germline V gene data show CDR1 as SGDLS and CDR2 as YYNGEE. The CDR3 covers 15 residues. The V end lost 0 bases, the J end lost 3 bases, and 11 bases lay between the germline ends. The CDR3 coding sequence is TGTGCCAGCAGCGTAGAGTTCAGGGAAACAGATACGCAGTATTTT. This codes for CASSVEFRETDTQYF.

The CDR3 sequence: CASSLGLLGRDNNQPQHF. The CDR3 DNA reads TGTGCCAGCAGCTTAGGGTTGTTGGGCAGGGATAACAATCAGCCCCAGCATTTT. This chain connects TRBV7-2 to TRBJ1-5, with a weak D call TRBD1 (5 bases). V lost 1 base to trimming and J lost 3 bases, with 19 bases between them. There are 18 residues in the CDR3. Germline V gene lookup returns CDR1 SGHTA and CDR2 FQGNSA.

In its sample, this clone was seen many times. The chain has TRBV4-2 and TRBJ2-3, with 7 positions matching TRBD2. The CDR3 spans 16 residues. J gave up 2 bases and V 2 bases, and 7 bases lay outside the gene matches. Germline loops: CDR1 LGHNA, CDR2 YNFKEQ. The CDR3 coding sequence is TGTGCCAGCAGCCAACAAAACCGGGACTACACAGATACGCAGTATTTT. Its protein is CASSQQNRDYTDTQYF.

The chain carries TRBV6-6 and TRBJ1-6, with a possible D match to TRBD1 (5 bases). The CDR3 sequence is 15 residues long. V was pared by 2 bases and J by 7 bases, with 12 bases between. Germline assignment: CDR1 MNHNY and CDR2 SVGAGI (reference sequence). For the CDR3, the DNA is TGTGCCAGCAGTTACGCGGGGCCAGTGAATTCACCCCTCCACTTT. It translates to CASSYAGPVNSPLHF.

This chain joins TRBV14 and TRBJ1-4, with 9 bases identical to TRBD1. The CDR3 extends over 18 amino acids. Germline CDR1 SGHDN, CDR2 FVKESK. Unmatched junction bases numbered 8, after V lost 2 bases and J lost 1 base. The CDR3 here is CASSQSGTGSGTNEKLFF. CDR3 DNA sequence: TGTGCCAGCAGCCAAAGCGGGACAGGGAGCGGAACTAATGAAAAACTGTTTTTT.

This clone was recorded once. This chain links TRBV2 with TRBJ2-3; 7 positions agree with TRBD1. This CDR3 is built from 16 residues. CDR1 SNHLY and CDR2 FYNNEI come from the germline V gene. The J segment lost 2 bases and the V segment lost 3 bases, leaving 8 bases of the junction unmatched. The CDR3 DNA reads as TGTGCCAGCAGTGACCCCCGGGACAGCCTCACAGATACGCAGTATTTT. Its translation is CASSDPRDSLTDTQYF.

This chain joins TRBV15 and TRBJ2-1; D is possibly TRBD1 (6 bases). CDR3 size: 14 residues. Germline V gene lookup returns CDR1 LNHNV and CDR2 YYDKDF (reference sequence). V shed 2 bases and J shed 4 bases, with 9 bases lying between them. This CDR3 is CATSRTTGYNEQFF. The CDR3 DNA reads as TGTGCCACCAGCAGAACCACAGGGTACAATGAGCAGTTCTTC. Together with reference TRBV15 and TRBJ2-1, the CDR3 gives the full variable domain: DAMVIQNPRYQVTQFGKPVTLSCSQTLNHNVMYWYQQKSSQAPKLLFHYYDKDFNNEADTPDNFQSRRPNTSFCFLDIRSPGLGDTAMYLCATSRTTGYNEQFFGPGTRLTVL.